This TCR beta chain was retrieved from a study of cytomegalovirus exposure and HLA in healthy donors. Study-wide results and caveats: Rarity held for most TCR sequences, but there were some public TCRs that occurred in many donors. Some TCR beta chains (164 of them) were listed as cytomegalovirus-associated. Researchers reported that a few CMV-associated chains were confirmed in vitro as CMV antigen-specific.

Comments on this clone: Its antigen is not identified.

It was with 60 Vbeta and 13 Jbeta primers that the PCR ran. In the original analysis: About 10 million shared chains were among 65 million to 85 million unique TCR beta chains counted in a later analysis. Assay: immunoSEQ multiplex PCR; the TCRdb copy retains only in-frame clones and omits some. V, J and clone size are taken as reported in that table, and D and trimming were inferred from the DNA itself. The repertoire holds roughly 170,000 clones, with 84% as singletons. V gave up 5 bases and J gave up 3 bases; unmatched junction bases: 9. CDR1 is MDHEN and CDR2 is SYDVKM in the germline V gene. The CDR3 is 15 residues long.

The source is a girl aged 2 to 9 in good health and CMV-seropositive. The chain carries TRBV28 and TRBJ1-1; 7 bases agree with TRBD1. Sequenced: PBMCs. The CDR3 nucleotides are TGTGCCAGCAGTACCTTAACAGGGGTCTACACTGAAGCTTTCTTT. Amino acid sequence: CASSTLTGVYTEAFF.